Listed below are T cell receptor beta chains from one sample, sequenced in a study of blood T cells in healthy people across ages. MiXCR, run by TCRdb on the 5' RACE reads, gives a single entry per CDR3 protein. The sample lists roughly 410,000 distinct CDR3 sequences, roughly half occurring once. Sequencing used blood. Receptors were obtained from a man aged 55 to 70 in good health. Each CDR3 is given with its conserved first and last residue. Fields, in order: CDR3 length, V gene, clone size, D gene, J gene, CDR3 DNA, CDR3 protein. The D gene is left open where the match is weak. A row's size may be missing; if present it is once, few, many or a size class.

>12|TRBV29-1|many|TRBD2|TRBJ2-7
TGCAGCGTTATGGGGGGAGGGCACGAGCAGTACTTC
CSVMGGGHEQYF
>14|TRBV3-1|few|.|TRBJ2-3
TGTGCCAGCACCAAACGACCGGGTCCAGATACGCAGTATTTT
CASTKRPGPDTQYF
>13|TRBV2|.|.|TRBJ2-7
TGTGCCAGCAGTGTTTTTCCCTCCTACGAGCAGTACTTC
CASSVFPSYEQYF
>17|TRBV20-1|.|TRBD2|TRBJ2-6
TGCAGTGCGCGGACTAGCGGGAGGGCATCTGGGGCCAACGTCCTGACTTTC
CSARTSGRASGANVLTF
>16|TRBV27|few|TRBD2|TRBJ2-7
TGTGCCAGCAGTTTGGGACTAGCGGGAGTCTATAATGAGCAGTACTTC
CASSLGLAGVYNEQYF
>15|TRBV5-4|.|.|TRBJ2-7
TGTGCCAGCAGCTTGGCCGGGAGCAGGGCGGACGAGCAGTACTTC
CASSLAGSRADEQYF
>16|TRBV29-1|.|.|TRBJ1-2
TGCAGCGTTGAAGTTAGGGGGAAGGGGAACTCCTATGGCTACACCTTC
CSVEVRGKGNSYGYTF
>16|TRBV29-1|.|TRBD2|TRBJ2-4
TGCAGCGTTGGGACTAGCGGGGTTTGGGCCAAAAACATTCAGTACTTC
CSVGTSGVWAKNIQYF
>15|TRBV6-1|.|.|TRBJ2-7
TGTGCCAGCAGTGAAGCGGGGGCCAGAACCTACGAGCAGTACTTC
CASSEAGARTYEQYF
>12|TRBV20-1|.|.|TRBJ1-2
TGCAGTGCTAGGGGGGGGCGCGGAAGCTACACCTTC
CSARGGRGSYTF
>17|TRBV18|once|.|TRBJ2-3
TGTGCCAGCTCACCACTCGCCCGATCTTCTAGCACAGATACGCAGTATTTT
CASSPLARSSSTDTQYF
>18|TRBV4-3|.|TRBD2|TRBJ2-1
TGCGCCAGCAGCCAGGGCCTAGCGGGAGGGGGCCCCTACAATGAGCAGTTCTTC
CASSQGLAGGGPYNEQFF
>14|TRBV5-5|.|TRBD1|TRBJ2-7
TGTGCCAGCAGCTCCTACAGGGGAACCTACGAGCAGTACTTC
CASSSYRGTYEQYF
>13|TRBV2|.|.|TRBJ1-6
TGTGCCAGCAGTGAAGCAGGGCTTTCACCCCTCCACTTT
CASSEAGLSPLHF
>13|TRBV7-6|few|.|TRBJ2-7
TGTGCCAGCAGTCTAGCCGCAGCCTACGAGCAGTACTTC
CASSLAAAYEQYF
>15|TRBV20-1|.|.|TRBJ2-5
TGCAGTGCTAGCCCCCTTCTAGCGAAAGAAGAGACCCAGTACTTC
CSASPLLAKEETQYF
>14|TRBV11-2|.|.|TRBJ2-5
TGTGCCAGCACCCGATTAGGGGTCGGTGAGACCCAGTACTTC
CASTRLGVGETQYF
>18|TRBV20-1|.|TRBD2|TRBJ2-3
TGCAGTGCTAGAGATAGACTAGCGGGGGGCGTAAGCACAGATACGCAGTATTTT
CSARDRLAGGVSTDTQYF
>12|TRBV29-1|.|TRBD1|TRBJ2-5
TGCAGCGGGGACAGGGTCTCAGAGACCCAGTACTTC
CSGDRVSETQYF
>16|TRBV15|many|.|TRBJ2-3
TGTGCCACCAGCAGAGATAGTTGGGTACGCACAGATACGCAGTATTTT
CATSRDSWVRTDTQYF
>14|TRBV7-2|.|TRBD1|TRBJ2-7
TGTGCCAGCAGCTCAACCGGGACAGGGTACGAGCAGTACTTC
CASSSTGTGYEQYF
>16|TRBV3-1|.|TRBD1|TRBJ2-1
TGTGCCAGCAGCCAAGCAGTACAGGGGTCCTACAATGAGCAGTTCTTC
CASSQAVQGSYNEQFF
>16|TRBV7-3|few|TRBD2|TRBJ2-3
TGTGCCAGCAGCATAGGACTAGCGGATAGCACAGATACGCAGTATTTT
CASSIGLADSTDTQYF
>15|TRBV7-2|few|TRBD1|TRBJ2-1
TGTGCCAGCAGCCGTCAGGGGGCATGGTCCGATGAGCAGTTCTTC
CASSRQGAWSDEQFF
>12|TRBV29-1|few|.|TRBJ2-7
TGCAGCGTTAGAGCAGGACCCTACGAGCAGTACTTC
CSVRAGPYEQYF
>14|TRBV2|few|TRBD1|TRBJ2-7
TGTGCCAGCAGGGGGACAGGGGGTGGTTACGAGCAGTACTTC
CASRGTGGGYEQYF
>18|TRBV6-2/TRBV6-3|few|TRBD2|TRBJ2-7
TGTGCCAGCAGTTACTCAGGCGGGGGAACTAGCGGGAGCATCGAGCAGTACTTC
CASSYSGGGTSGSIEQYF
>14|TRBV2|.|.|TRBJ1-2
TGTGCCAGCAGCCGGACCGGCCCTAGCTATGGCTACACCTTC
CASSRTGPSYGYTF
>13|TRBV7-2|.|TRBD1|TRBJ1-2
TGTGCCAGCAGCTTAGTGACAGGGTTTGGCTACACCTTC
CASSLVTGFGYTF
>12|TRBV11-3|.|.|TRBJ2-3
TGTGCCAGCAGCTTAGGCAAAGATACGCAGTATTTT
CASSLGKDTQYF
>14|TRBV28|few|TRBD2|TRBJ2-5
TGTGCCAGCATCTTTAGCGGGAGGAGACAGACCCAGTACTTC
CASIFSGRRQTQYF
>16|TRBV29-1|once|TRBD1|TRBJ2-1
TGCAGCGTAGACGGGACAGGGGGCGCATGGGACAATGAGCGGTTCTTC
CSVDGTGGAWDNERFF
>12|TRBV5-6|.|.|TRBJ2-4
TGTGCCAGCAGCTTGGGACTAGTCGGGCAGTACTTC
CASSLGLVGQYF
>13|TRBV29-1|.|TRBD1|TRBJ2-7
TGCAGCGTTGAAGAAAGACAGGGGAACGAGCAGTACTTC
CSVEERQGNEQYF
>15|TRBV4-2|.|.|TRBJ1-5
TGTGCCGGCAGCCAAGACCCAAATAGCAATCAGCCCCAGCATTTT
CAGSQDPNSNQPQHF
>12|TRBV7-9|.|.|TRBJ2-3
TGTGCCAGCAGCCCGGACTTAGATACGCAGTATTTT
CASSPDLDTQYF